This TCR beta chain stems from a study of blood T cell repertoires in COVID-19. TCRdb's table, derived via immunoSEQ multiplex PCR, lists solely in-frame clones and lacks some. The sample shows some 150,000 clones, roughly 84% of them seen only once. V trimming: 2 bases; J trimming: 3 bases; junction bases outside the gene matches: 1. Germline V gene lookup returns CDR1 SGHTS and CDR2 YDEGEE. CDR3 length: 14 residues. The chain combines TRBV5-8 with TRBJ2-1; 8 nucleotides match TRBD2. The sequence was obtained from a woman in her 70s with COVID-19, enrolled during active disease. Source material: peripheral blood. In nucleotides, the CDR3 is TGTGCCAGCAGCTTCGGGACTAGCTACAATGAGCAGTTCTTC. Protein: CASSFGTSYNEQFF.